The 7 T cell receptor beta chains below all came from one sample that was sequenced in a study of Graves' ophthalmopathy and Graves' hyperthyroidism. Transcripts of RNA were the source for amplifying TCR beta CDR3 regions. RT-PCR with HTBI primers came first, then second-round multiplex PCR. TCRdb recomputed calls from the multiplex PCR reads with MiXCR, one row per CDR3 protein. This table holds 35,000 to 50,000 distinct CDR3 sequences, about half found once. Sequences were obtained from peripheral blood. These receptors were obtained from an adult woman with stable Graves' hyperthyroidism.

The table lists this clonotype with many counts. The CDR3 sequence: CASSASGRATDTQYF. The CDR3 region has the DNA TGTGCCAGCAGTGCTAGCGGGAGGGCGACAGATACGCAGTATTTT. V is TRBV2 and J is TRBJ2-3; 12 nucleotides align to TRBD2. Per germline, CDR1 SNHLY and CDR2 FYNNEI. This CDR3 contains 15 residues. Trimming at V came to 4 bases and at J to 3 bases, leaving 2 bases not matched to a gene.

Ten or more counts support this clonotype. V usage is TRBV5-1 and J usage is TRBJ2-5; 10 bases are a match to TRBD1. The CDR3 has 17 residues. Germline CDR1 reads SGHRS; CDR2 reads YFSETQ. Losses at the gene ends were 0 bases for V and 0 bases for J; bases not matched to a gene: 5. The DNA for the CDR3 is TGCGCCAGCAGCTTGGGGGCGACAGGGGGCAACCAAGAGACCCAGTACTTC. As protein: CASSLGATGGNQETQYF.

This clonotype has at least ten counts. V is TRBV30 and J is TRBJ1-2, with 11 bases that match TRBD1. This CDR3 has 13 amino acids. Trimming at V came to 2 bases and at J to 8 bases, leaving 4 bases not matched to a gene. In germline, CDR1 is GTSNPN, CDR2 SVGIG (reference sequence). CDR3 sequence: CAWSPGQGGGYTF. In DNA, the CDR3 is TGTGCCTGGAGTCCGGGACAGGGGGGGGGCTACACCTTC. The full variable domain, rest sourced from reference TRBV30 and TRBJ1-2, is SQTIHQWPATLVQPVGSPLSLECTVEGTSNPNLYWYRQAAGRGLQLLFYSVGIGQISSEVPQNLSASRPQDRQFILSSKKLLLSDSGFYLCAWSPGQGGGYTFGSGTRLTVV.

The chain has TRBV20-1 and TRBJ2-5, with 12 bases that match TRBD1. V shed 0 bases, J shed 5 bases, and the junction held 10 bases outside the gene matches. Germline CDR1 DFQATT, CDR2 SNEGSKA (reference sequence). The length of the CDR3 is 17 residues. CDR3 bases: TGCAGTGCTAGAGATCCCGGGACAGGGGGCGCCTGGGAGACCCAGTACTTC. Translating gives CSARDPGTGGAWETQYF.

This clonotype was detected many times. The genes are TRBV9 and TRBJ1-6; D perhaps matches TRBD1 (6 bases). V was clipped by 4 bases and J by 6 bases, with 14 bases between them. Germline values: CDR1 SGDLS, CDR2 YYNGEE. This CDR3 has 15 residues. CDR3 sequence reads: CASSSPGTSNSPLHF. The DNA for the CDR3 is TGTGCCAGCAGCTCTCCCGGGACAAGTAATTCACCCCTCCACTTT.

The chain is built from TRBV10-3 and TRBJ2-2; 9 bases match TRBD2. This CDR3 is 15 amino acids long. From germline, CDR1 is ENHRY and CDR2 SYGVKD. V lost 5 bases to trimming and J lost 4 bases; unmatched junction nucleotides: 5. CDR3 sequence: CAISPSGAGTGELFF. As DNA, the CDR3 is TGTGCCATCAGTCCTAGCGGGGCGGGCACCGGGGAGCTGTTTTTT.

Comments on this clonotype: The junction differs from germline at one of its ends, possibly a read error. This chain uses TRBV5-1 with TRBJ1-1; 10 bases fit TRBD1. Germline-derived CDR1 and CDR2 are SGHRS and YFSETQ. This CDR3 is 14 amino acids long. CDR3 sequence: CASSGTGANTEAFF. The CDR3, as DNA: TGTGCCAGCAGCGGGACAGGGGCGAACACTGAAGCTTTCTTT.